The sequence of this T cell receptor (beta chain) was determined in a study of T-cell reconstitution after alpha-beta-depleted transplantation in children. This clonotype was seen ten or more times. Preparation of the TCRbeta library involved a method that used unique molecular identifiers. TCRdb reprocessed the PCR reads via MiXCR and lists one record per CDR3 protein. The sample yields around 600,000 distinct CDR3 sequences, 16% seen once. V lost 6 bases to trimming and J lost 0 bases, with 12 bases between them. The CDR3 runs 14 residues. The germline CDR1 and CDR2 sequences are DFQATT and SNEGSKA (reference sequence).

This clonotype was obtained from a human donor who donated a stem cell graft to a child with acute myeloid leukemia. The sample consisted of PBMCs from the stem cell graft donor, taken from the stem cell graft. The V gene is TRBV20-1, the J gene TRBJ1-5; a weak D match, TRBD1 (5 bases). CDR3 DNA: TGCAGTGCGGCCGGGGCCTATAGCAATCAGCCCCAGCATTTT. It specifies CSAAGAYSNQPQHF.